Below, 32 T cell receptor beta chains from the same sample are listed, as sequenced in a study of cytomegalovirus exposure and HLA in healthy donors. PCR employed 60 Vbeta and 13 Jbeta primers. The repertoire was sequenced with immunoSEQ multiplex PCR; TCRdb's copy has only in-frame clones and lacks some. The sample includes about 200,000 clones. Sequencing was performed on PBMCs. These receptors originate from a boy aged 5-17 years in good health and CMV-seronegative.

The chain combines TRBV4-1 with TRBJ2-5, with 9 bases identical to TRBD2. The ends lost 1 base at V and 5 bases at J; junction bases unmatched: 8. This CDR3 has 16 residues. Per germline, CDR1 MGHRA and CDR2 YSYEKL. The CDR3 nucleotides read TGCGCCAGCAGCCAAGCGGGAGCGGGGGGCCTGGAGACCCAGTACTTC. As protein: CASSQAGAGGLETQYF.

This chain links TRBV4-1 with TRBJ2-1, with 7 bases that match TRBD2. Trimming at V came to 4 bases and at J to 6 bases, leaving 9 bases not matched to a gene. This CDR3 is built from 15 residues. The germline CDR1 and CDR2 sequences are MGHRA and YSYEKL. The CDR3 here is CASSPPGGSANEQFF. The CDR3 DNA reads as TGCGCCAGCAGCCCCCCCGGGGGGTCAGCCAATGAGCAGTTCTTC.

The genes are TRBV5-1 and TRBJ1-4, with a tentative D call TRBD1 (5 bases). The germline gives CDR1 SGHRS, CDR2 YFSETQ. The CDR3 sequence is 14 residues long. The V end was cut by 2 bases, the J end by 8 bases, with 13 bases between. The CDR3 DNA reads as TGCGCCAGCAGCTTAACATTGGCAGGGGAAAAACTGTTTTTT. Its translation is CASSLTLAGEKLFF.

The rearrangement links TRBV6-5 to TRBJ2-6; TRBD1 is a possible D gene (5 bases). Germline CDR1 and CDR2: MNHEY and SVGAGI. This CDR3 is built from 15 residues. Trimming stripped 6 bases from V and 4 bases from J, with 13 bases between. The CDR3 sequence is CASRMQGSGANVLTF. As DNA, the CDR3 is TGTGCCAGCAGAATGCAGGGCTCCGGGGCCAACGTCCTGACTTTC.

The genes are TRBV18 and TRBJ1-6, with a weak D call TRBD1 (6 bases). The germline V gene has CDR1 KGHSH and CDR2 LQKENI. The V end lost 1 base, the J end lost 8 bases, and 18 bases lay between the germline ends. This CDR3 comprises 17 residues. This CDR3 is CASSPQMQGQADSPLHF. The CDR3 DNA reads TGTGCCAGCTCACCACAGATGCAGGGGCAGGCGGATTCACCCCTCCACTTT. Combining the CDR3 with reference TRBV18 and TRBJ1-6 gives the whole variable domain NAGVMQNPRHLVRRRGQEARLRCSPMKGHSHVYWYRQLPEEGLKFMVYLQKENIIDESGMPKERFSAEFPKEGPSILRIQQVVRGDSAAYFCASSPQMQGQADSPLHFGNGTRLTVT.

The chain joins TRBV25-1 to TRBJ2-7; D is perhaps TRBD2 (5 bases). CDR1 is MGHDK and CDR2 is SYGVNS in the germline V gene. Between the trimmed V and J ends, which lost 3 bases and 0 bases, there was a span of 9 bases. The CDR3 consists of 14 residues. The CDR3 DNA reads as TGTGCCAGCAGTGATGGAGGCGTCTCCTACGAGCAGTACTTC. Residues: CASSDGGVSYEQYF.

The rearrangement links TRBV27 to TRBJ1-4, with D possibly matching TRBD1 (5 bases). V shed 2 bases and J shed 3 bases, with 7 bases lying between them. CDR3 length: 14 amino acids. Germline CDR1 reads MNHEY; CDR2 reads SMNVEV (reference sequence). The CDR3: CASSLAGANEKLFF. The CDR3 bases are TGTGCCAGCAGTTTAGCGGGGGCTAATGAAAAACTGTTTTTT.

The V gene is TRBV5-1, the J gene TRBJ2-5, with 12 bases lining up with TRBD2. The CDR3 consists of 16 residues. Germline-derived CDR1 and CDR2 are SGHRS and YFSETQ. J lost 12 bases, V lost 7 bases, and 19 bases had no gene match. The CDR3 region is CASSVVVASGGAKEYF. The CDR3 coding sequence is TGCGCCAGCTCCGTGGTGGTGGCTAGCGGGGGGGCAAAGGAGTACTTC.

This rearrangement joins TRBV19 to TRBJ1-2; 7 bases match TRBD1. The ends lost 9 bases at V and 2 bases at J; junction bases unmatched: 3. Germline CDR1 and CDR2: LNHDA and SQIVND (reference sequence). This CDR3 comprises 12 residues. CDR3 residues: CASQTGNYGYTF. The CDR3 nucleotides are TGTGCCAGCCAGACAGGGAACTATGGCTACACCTTC. The full variable domain, in which reference TRBV19 and TRBJ1-2 provide the parts outside the CDR3, is DGGITQSPKYLFRKEGQNVTLSCEQNLNHDAMYWYRQDPGQGLRLIYYSQIVNDFQKGDIAEGYSVSREKKESFPLTVTSAQKNPTAFYLCASQTGNYGYTFGSGTRLTVV.

The V gene is TRBV27, the J gene TRBJ1-2, with 10 bases matching TRBD1. The V and J ends lost 2 bases and 8 bases, in that order; junction bases with no gene match: 5. CDR1 is MNHEY, CDR2 SMNVEV, per germline (reference sequence). This CDR3 has 14 residues. The CDR3 loop is CASSLQGTGDGYTF. For the CDR3, the DNA is TGTGCCAGCAGTTTACAAGGGACAGGGGACGGCTACACCTTC.

The chain carries TRBV4-1 and TRBJ2-7; possible D gene TRBD1, 6 bases. The germline V gene encodes CDR1 MGHRA and CDR2 YSYEKL. The V gene lost 3 bases and the J gene lost 4 bases, with 16 bases spanning the gap. The CDR3 sequence is 15 residues long. The CDR3 spells CASSHTGTPTYEQYF. The CDR3 DNA sequence: TGCGCCAGCAGCCACACCGGGACACCAACATACGAGCAGTACTTC.

With respect to this clone: Other DNA sequences of this sample code for an identical CDR3. This chain joins TRBV5-1 and TRBJ2-7, with D possibly being TRBD1 (6 bases). The ends were cut back, 5 bases at V and 0 bases at J, with 12 bases in the middle. The CDR3 contains 14 residues. Germline assignment: CDR1 SGHRS and CDR2 YFSETQ. The CDR3 nucleotides read TGCGCCAGCAGGGGGGCAGTAAGCTCCTACGAGCAGTACTTC. It encodes CASRGAVSSYEQYF. Full variable domain (outside the CDR3, taken from reference TRBV5-1 and TRBJ2-7): KAGVTQTPRYLIKTRGQQVTLSCSPISGHRSVSWYQQTPGQGLQFLFEYFSETQRNKGNFPGRFSGRQFSNSRSEMNVSTLELGDSALYLCASRGAVSSYEQYFGPGTRLTVT.

This CDR3 reads CASSAGQGAYTF. In nucleotides, the CDR3 is TGTGCCAGCAGTGCCGGACAGGGGGCCTACACCTTC. The chain joins TRBV6-4 to TRBJ1-2, with 11 bases that match TRBD1. The CDR3 is 12 amino acids. Germline CDR1 reads MRHNA; CDR2 reads SNTAGT. With V trimmed by 4 bases and J by 10 bases, 2 bases remained unmatched.

This chain uses TRBV5-1 with TRBJ2-1; 9 nucleotides line up with TRBD1. The germline V gene encodes CDR1 SGHRS and CDR2 YFSETQ. The CDR3 is 16 amino acids. Trimming at V came to 1 base and at J to 9 bases, leaving 11 bases not matched to a gene. CDR3 region: CASSLRRDRESTEQFF. CDR3 coding DNA: TGCGCCAGCAGCTTGCGCCGGGACAGGGAATCTACTGAGCAGTTCTTC.

The chain is built from TRBV14 and TRBJ2-3; 10 bases are a match to TRBD2. CDR1 is SGHDN, CDR2 FVKESK, per germline. V lost 6 bases and J lost 0; bases outside the gene matches: 9. The CDR3 has 17 residues. CDR3 bases: TGTGCCAGCAGTAAGACTAGCGGGTTCCTGAGCACAGATACGCAGTATTTT. It yields the protein CASSKTSGFLSTDTQYF. The full variable domain, its missing parts supplied by reference TRBV14 and TRBJ2-3, is EAGVTQFPSHSVIEKGQTVTLRCDPISGHDNLYWYRRVMGKEIKFLLHFVKESKQDESGMPNNRFLAERTGGTYSTLKVQPAELEDSGVYFCASSKTSGFLSTDTQYFGPGTRLTVL.

This chain joins TRBV11-2 and TRBJ2-3; D is undetermined. V lost 1 base to trimming and J lost 3 bases, with 14 bases between them. Per germline, CDR1 SGHAT and CDR2 FQNNGV. There are 16 residues in the CDR3. In DNA form, the CDR3 reads TGTGCCAGCAGCTTAGGAGCTCTTACCCTAACAGATACGCAGTATTTT. Residues: CASSLGALTLTDTQYF.

The V gene is TRBV9, the J gene TRBJ2-3; D ambiguous. CDR3 size: 14 residues. Trimming shortened V by 4 bases and J by 0 bases, and 9 bases separated the two germline ends. Germline V gives CDR1 SGDLS, CDR2 YYNGEE. The CDR3 reads CASSHTSSTDTQYF. In nucleotides, the CDR3 is TGTGCCAGCAGCCATACGAGTAGCACAGATACGCAGTATTTT. Drawing the rest from reference TRBV9 and TRBJ2-3, the complete variable domain is DSGVTQTPKHLITATGQRVTLRCSPRSGDLSVYWYQQSLDQGLQFLIQYYNGEERAKGNILERFSAQQFPDLHSELNLSSLELGDSALYFCASSHTSSTDTQYFGPGTRLTVL.

The V and J genes are TRBV30 and TRBJ1-1, with D hard to call. The CDR3 sequence is 13 residues long. V was cut by 3 bases and J by 2 bases, with 10 bases left in between. The germline V gene encodes CDR1 GTSNPN and CDR2 SVGIG (reference sequence). Here the CDR3 reads CAWRASGNTEAFF. The CDR3, as DNA: TGTGCCTGGAGGGCTTCAGGTAACACTGAAGCTTTCTTT.

The CDR3 sequence: CASSSRGDTGELFF. The CDR3 DNA follows: TGTGCCAGCAGTTCCCGGGGGGACACCGGGGAGCTGTTTTTT. This chain connects TRBV27 to TRBJ2-2; 7 nucleotides match TRBD2. CDR3 size: 14 residues. The germline CDR1 and CDR2 sequences are MNHEY and SMNVEV (reference sequence). V gave up 4 bases and J gave up 3 bases; unmatched junction bases: 2.

The rearrangement links TRBV2 to TRBJ1-5; possible D gene TRBD1, 5 bases. This CDR3 is built from 13 residues. Trimming cost V 8 bases and J 2 bases, with 10 bases left between them. Germline assignment: CDR1 SNHLY and CDR2 FYNNEI. As DNA, the CDR3 is TGTGCCAGCGCGGGAGGGGGCAATCAGCCCCAGCATTTT. It specifies CASAGGGNQPQHF.

The V call is TRBV30, the J call TRBJ1-6; 7 nucleotides agree with TRBD1. Germline V gene data show CDR1 as GTSNPN and CDR2 as SVGIG (reference sequence). V shed 1 base, J shed 16 bases, and the junction held 4 bases outside the gene matches. This CDR3 has 11 amino acids. CDR3 in amino acids: CAWSGGTELHF. The CDR3 DNA reads TGTGCCTGGAGTGGGGGGACAGAGCTCCACTTT.

J is TRBJ1-1 and V is TRBV5-1, with no clear D. CDR1 and CDR2 (germline): SGHRS, YFSETQ. The CDR3 contains 13 residues. V was clipped by 2 bases and J by 3 bases, with 8 bases between them. In DNA, the CDR3 is TGCGCCAGCAGCTTTAAGCGAGACACTGAAGCTTTCTTT. It translates to CASSFKRDTEAFF.

The chain is built from TRBV7-2 and TRBJ2-5; 11 positions match TRBD2. CDR1 SGHTA and CDR2 FQGNSA come from the germline V gene. CDR3 length: 15 amino acids. V was pared by 3 bases and J by 6 bases, with 6 bases of the junction left unmatched. In DNA form, the CDR3 reads TGTGCCAGCAGCTTTAGGATAGCGGGGGGGCAGACCCAGTACTTC. Translating gives CASSFRIAGGQTQYF.

The chain joins TRBV25-1 to TRBJ1-3; maybe TRBD1 (6 bases). The CDR3 sequence is 15 residues long. The germline gives CDR1 MGHDK, CDR2 SYGVNS. Trimming took 3 bases from V and 0 from J, leaving 9 bases between them. This CDR3 reads CASSDTGSSGNTIYF. Here the CDR3 DNA reads TGTGCCAGCAGTGATACAGGGAGCTCTGGAAACACCATATATTTT.

About this clone: At one end the junction does not follow the germline gene, possibly because of a read error. The V call is TRBV15, the J call TRBJ2-7, with TRBD2 matching over 7 bases. CDR3 size: 15 residues. Per germline, CDR1 LNHNV and CDR2 YYDKDF (reference sequence). The CDR3 DNA sequence: TGTGCCACCAGCAGAGATAGTCGGGGGGAGACAGCCTTGCACTTC. Its protein product is CATSRDSRGETALHF.

Concerning this clone itself: An end of the junction does not agree with germline; a read error may underlie this. The J gene is TRBJ2-1, the V gene TRBV7-7, with 11 bases that match TRBD1. The CDR3 extends over 16 amino acids. Looked up from germline, CDR1 is SSHAT and CDR2 is FNYEAQ (reference sequence). The CDR3 protein is CASSFSPGQGGNEQFF. CDR3 DNA: TGTGCTAGCAGCTTTTCTCCGGGACAGGGGGGAAATGAGCAGTTCTTC.

This sequence joins TRBV10-1 and TRBJ2-7; TRBD2 might be the D (5 bases). There are 15 residues in the CDR3. Trimming cost V 2 bases and J 0 bases, with 11 bases left between them. Germline loops: CDR1 WNHNN, CDR2 SYGVQD (reference sequence). In DNA form, the CDR3 reads TGCGCCAGCAGTGAGAGGACTTCAAGCTCCTACGAGCAGTACTTC. Its translation is CASSERTSSSYEQYF.

V gene TRBV5-4 combines with J gene TRBJ1-3; 7 nucleotides align to TRBD1. CDR1 SGHNT and CDR2 YYREEE come from the germline V gene (reference sequence). The CDR3 spans 13 residues. Trimming at V came to 4 bases and at J to 5 bases, leaving 3 bases not matched to a gene. The CDR3 nucleotides read TGTGCCAGCAGCCAGGGACAGAGAAACACCATATATTTT. Its protein product is CASSQGQRNTIYF.

The chain combines TRBV6-1 with TRBJ1-5; D may be TRBD1 (5 bases). Germline CDR1 MNHNS, CDR2 SASEGT. The CDR3 is 17 residues long. Trimming took 1 base from V and 1 from J, leaving 14 bases between them. The CDR3 sequence is CASSEVLGRTSNQPQHF. CDR3 DNA: TGTGCCAGCAGTGAAGTTTTAGGCAGGACAAGCAATCAGCCCCAGCATTTT.

The chain is built from TRBV10-3 and TRBJ1-1; a weak D match, TRBD1 (6 bases). V lost 10 bases and J lost 3, with 12 bases in between. CDR1 ENHRY and CDR2 SYGVKD come from the germline V gene. The CDR3 runs to 12 residues. CDR3 coding DNA: TGTGCCACGGGTAGGGGGTACACTGAAGCTTTCTTT. Translating it yields CATGRGYTEAFF.

The chain uses TRBV7-9 and TRBJ2-3; 9 bases fit TRBD2. The junction had 11 bases not matched to a gene; V was cut back by 4 bases and J by 3 bases. CDR3 size: 17 residues. The germline V gene has CDR1 SEHNR and CDR2 FQNEAQ (reference sequence). The CDR3 bases are TGTGCCAGCAGCTCCTGGGCTAGCGGGGTTGATACAGATACGCAGTATTTT. Translated, it gives CASSSWASGVDTDTQYF.

The chain links TRBV29-1 to TRBJ1-1; 7 nucleotides agree with TRBD1. CDR3 length equals 13 residues. Germline loops: CDR1 SQVTM, CDR2 ANQGSEA. V was clipped by 7 bases and J by 0 bases; unmatched bases: 5. CDR3 DNA: TGCAGCGCCCGGACAGGCATGAACACTGAAGCTTTCTTT. This gives the protein CSARTGMNTEAFF. The full variable domain, its missing parts supplied by reference TRBV29-1 and TRBJ1-1, is SAVISQKPSRDICQRGTSLTIQCQVDSQVTMMFWYRQQPGQSLTLIATANQGSEATYESGFVIDKFPISRPNLTFSTLTVSNMSPEDSSIYLCSARTGMNTEAFFGQGTRLTVV.